The following is a T cell receptor (beta chain) sequence with its context. What it binds is not known. Template switching was used to attach UMIs, which incorporated a 6-nucleotide sample barcode. From the 5' RACE reads, TCRdb lists one entry per CDR3 protein and no DNA. Recorded for this sample: roughly 300,000 distinct CDR3 sequences. Skipping T cell sorting, the study isolated total RNA directly from whole blood. This specimen belongs to a study of monozygotic twins with inflammatory bowel disease. General observations from the study: No separation of different T cell subtypes was possible. Patient repertoires may have gained variability from differing immunosuppressive treatments.

The CDR3 totals 15 residues. CDR1 and CDR2 (germline): KGHSH, LQKENI. The gene calls are TRBV18 and TRBJ2-3; the TCRdb call, TRBD1, lacks DNA for checking. The sequence derives from a human donor with ulcerative colitis or Crohn's disease, or a healthy co-twin of an affected twin (not recorded which). The source material was blood. CDR3 sequence reads: CASSPYGTGTDTQYF.